The clone carrying this T cell receptor (beta chain) was recorded a few times. Its antigen remains unknown. This entry is derived from a study of memory CD4+ T cells and cytomegalovirus serostatus. Study-wide results and limits: Suggested: most of the CMV-linked TCR signature lies in CD4+ memory cells.

Profiled with immunoSEQ multiplex PCR; TCRdb holds only in-frame clones, not every one. This table has 27,000 or so clones, 60% to 85% appearing once. The sort gate was single viable CD3+CD4+CD8-CD45RO+ cells for memory CD4+ T cells. CMV serostatus came from serum IgG against pp150, pp28, p38, p52. This TCR came from an adult in good health and CMV-seronegative. The sequenced sample consisted of memory CD4+ T cells from blood.

In nucleotides, the CDR3 is TGTGCCAGCAGCGTCTTAGACAGTAATTCACCCCTCCACTTT. Its translation: CASSVLDSNSPLHF. This chain joins TRBV7-2 and TRBJ1-6; tentatively, D is TRBD1 (5 bases). The CDR3 loop spans 14 amino acids. Germline CDR1 reads SGHTA; CDR2 reads FQGNSA. Trimming removed 5 bases at V and 6 bases at J, with 11 bases between.